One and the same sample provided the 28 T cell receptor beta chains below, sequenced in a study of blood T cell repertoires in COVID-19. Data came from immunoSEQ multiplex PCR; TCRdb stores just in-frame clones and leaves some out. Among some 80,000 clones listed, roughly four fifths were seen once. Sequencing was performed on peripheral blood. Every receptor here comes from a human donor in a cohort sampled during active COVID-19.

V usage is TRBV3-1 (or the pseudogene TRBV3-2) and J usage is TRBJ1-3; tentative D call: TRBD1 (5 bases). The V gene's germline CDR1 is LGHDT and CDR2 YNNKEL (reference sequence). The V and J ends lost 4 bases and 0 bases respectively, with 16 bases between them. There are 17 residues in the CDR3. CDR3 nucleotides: TGTGCCAGCAGCCGATGGGAGGAGGGGATCTCTGGAAACACCATATATTTT. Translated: CASSRWEEGISGNTIYF.

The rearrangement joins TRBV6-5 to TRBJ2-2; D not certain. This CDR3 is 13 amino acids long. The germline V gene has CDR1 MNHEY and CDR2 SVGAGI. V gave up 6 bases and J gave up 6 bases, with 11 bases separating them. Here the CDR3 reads CASRSRESGELFF. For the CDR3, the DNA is TGTGCCAGCAGAAGCCGAGAATCCGGGGAGCTGTTTTTT.

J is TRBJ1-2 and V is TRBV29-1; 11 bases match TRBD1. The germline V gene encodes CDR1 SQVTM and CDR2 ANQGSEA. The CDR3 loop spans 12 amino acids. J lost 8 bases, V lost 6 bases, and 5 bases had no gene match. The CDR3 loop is CSVEGQGEGYTF. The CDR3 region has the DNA TGCAGCGTCGAGGGACAGGGGGAAGGCTACACCTTC.

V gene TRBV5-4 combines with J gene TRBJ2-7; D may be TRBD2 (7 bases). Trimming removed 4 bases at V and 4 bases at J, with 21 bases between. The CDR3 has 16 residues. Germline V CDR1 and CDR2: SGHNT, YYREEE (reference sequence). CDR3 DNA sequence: TGTGCCAGCAGCCCACCGCCGGGGGGCAGGGCGTACGAGCAGTACTTC. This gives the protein CASSPPPGGRAYEQYF.

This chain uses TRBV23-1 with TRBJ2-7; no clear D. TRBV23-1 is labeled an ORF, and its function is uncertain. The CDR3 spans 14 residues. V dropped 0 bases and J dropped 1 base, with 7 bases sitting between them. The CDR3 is CASSQSPFSYEQYF. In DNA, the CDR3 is TGCGCCAGCAGTCAATCCCCATTTTCCTACGAGCAGTACTTC.

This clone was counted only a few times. The CDR3 nucleotides read TGCAGCGTTCAGACAGCGGGCGGGGCCAACGTCCTGACTTTC. Translating it yields CSVQTAGGANVLTF. The rearrangement uses TRBV29-1 and TRBJ2-6, with D possibly matching TRBD2 (6 bases). V lost 5 bases, J lost 4 bases, and 12 bases lay in between. The germline CDR1 and CDR2 sequences are SQVTM and ANQGSEA. The length of the CDR3 is 14 residues.

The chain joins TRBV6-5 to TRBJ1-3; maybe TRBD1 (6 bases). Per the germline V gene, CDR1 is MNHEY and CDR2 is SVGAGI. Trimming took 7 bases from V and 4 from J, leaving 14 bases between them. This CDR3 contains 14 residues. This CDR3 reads CASIPQGPGNTIYF. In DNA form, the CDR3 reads TGTGCCAGCATACCACAGGGCCCCGGAAACACCATATATTTT.

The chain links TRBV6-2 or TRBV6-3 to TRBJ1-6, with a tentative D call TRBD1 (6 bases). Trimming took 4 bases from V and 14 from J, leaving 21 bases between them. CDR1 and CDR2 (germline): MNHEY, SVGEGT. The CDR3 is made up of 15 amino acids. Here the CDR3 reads CASSLLNREYITLHF. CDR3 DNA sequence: TGTGCCAGCAGTTTGTTGAACAGGGAATACATCACCCTCCACTTT.

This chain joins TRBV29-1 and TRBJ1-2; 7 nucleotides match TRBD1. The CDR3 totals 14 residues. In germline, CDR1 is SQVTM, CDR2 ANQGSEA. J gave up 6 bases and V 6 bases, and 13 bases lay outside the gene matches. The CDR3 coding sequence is TGCAGCGTCGAGGGTCCGGGACAGTCTCATGGCTACACCTTC. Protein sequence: CSVEGPGQSHGYTF.

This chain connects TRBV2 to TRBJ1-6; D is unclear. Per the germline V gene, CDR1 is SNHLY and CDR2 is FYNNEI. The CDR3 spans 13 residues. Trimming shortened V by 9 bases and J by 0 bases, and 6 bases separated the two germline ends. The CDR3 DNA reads TGTGCCAGTACAAGCTCCTATAATTCACCCCTCCACTTT. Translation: CASTSSYNSPLHF.

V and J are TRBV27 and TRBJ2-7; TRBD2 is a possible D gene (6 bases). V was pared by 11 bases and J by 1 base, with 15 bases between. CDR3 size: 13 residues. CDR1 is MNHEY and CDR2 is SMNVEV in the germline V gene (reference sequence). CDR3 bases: TGTGCCTCCCGGGCGGGGATTTCCTACGAGCAGTACTTC. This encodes CASRAGISYEQYF.

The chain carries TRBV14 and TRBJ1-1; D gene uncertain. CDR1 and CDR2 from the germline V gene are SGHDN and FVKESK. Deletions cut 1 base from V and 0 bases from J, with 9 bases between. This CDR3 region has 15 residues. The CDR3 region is CASSQGGRMNTEAFF. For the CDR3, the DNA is TGTGCCAGCAGCCAAGGAGGCCGTATGAACACTGAAGCTTTCTTT.

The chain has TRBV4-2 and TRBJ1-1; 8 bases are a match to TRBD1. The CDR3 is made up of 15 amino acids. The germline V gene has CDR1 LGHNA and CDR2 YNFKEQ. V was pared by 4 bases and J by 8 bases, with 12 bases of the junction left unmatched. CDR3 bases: TGTGCCAGCAGCCCGATCACAGGGGGTGATTTGGAAGCTTTCTTT. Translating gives CASSPITGGDLEAFF.

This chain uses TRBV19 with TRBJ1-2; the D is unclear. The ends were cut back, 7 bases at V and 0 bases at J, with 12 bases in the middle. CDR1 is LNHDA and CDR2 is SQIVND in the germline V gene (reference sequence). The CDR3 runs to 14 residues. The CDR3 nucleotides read TGTGCCAGTAACCGAGCTCGAGCTAACTATGGCTACACCTTC. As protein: CASNRARANYGYTF.

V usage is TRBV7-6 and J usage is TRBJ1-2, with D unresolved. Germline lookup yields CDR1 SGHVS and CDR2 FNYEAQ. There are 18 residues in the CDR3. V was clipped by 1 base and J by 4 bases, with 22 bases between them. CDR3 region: CASSLERVSSFSSYGYTF. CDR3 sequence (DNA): TGTGCCAGCAGCTTAGAACGGGTATCTAGCTTTTCTAGCTATGGCTACACCTTC.

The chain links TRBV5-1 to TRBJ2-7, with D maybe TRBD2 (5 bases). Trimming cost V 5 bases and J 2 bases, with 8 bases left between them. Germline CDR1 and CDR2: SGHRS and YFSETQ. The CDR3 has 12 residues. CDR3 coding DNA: TGCGCCAGCAGGTCGGGGACCTACGAGCAGTACTTC. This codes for CASRSGTYEQYF.

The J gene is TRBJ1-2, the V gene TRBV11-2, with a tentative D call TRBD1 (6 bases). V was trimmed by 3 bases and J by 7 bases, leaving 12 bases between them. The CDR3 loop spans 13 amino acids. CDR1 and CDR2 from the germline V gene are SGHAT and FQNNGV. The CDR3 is CASSFRGAVGYTF. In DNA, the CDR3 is TGTGCCAGCAGCTTCCGGGGGGCGGTTGGCTACACCTTC.

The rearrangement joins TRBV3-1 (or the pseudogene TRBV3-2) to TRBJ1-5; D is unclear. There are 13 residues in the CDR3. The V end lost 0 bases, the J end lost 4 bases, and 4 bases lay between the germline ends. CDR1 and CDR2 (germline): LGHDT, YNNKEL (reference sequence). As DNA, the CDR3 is TGTGCCAGCAGCCAAGACTCTAATCAGCCCCAGCATTTT. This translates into CASSQDSNQPQHF.

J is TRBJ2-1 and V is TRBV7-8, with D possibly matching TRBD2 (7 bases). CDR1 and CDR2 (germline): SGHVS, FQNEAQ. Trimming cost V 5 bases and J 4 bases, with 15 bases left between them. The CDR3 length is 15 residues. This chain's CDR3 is CASSPTGGMYNEQFF. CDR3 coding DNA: TGTGCCAGCAGCCCGACGGGGGGCATGTACAATGAGCAGTTCTTC.

CDR3 DNA: TGTGCCGAACAGGGGAACCAAGAGACCCAGTACTTC. Translation: CAEQGNQETQYF. This chain connects TRBV12-1 to TRBJ2-5; the table names TRBD1, a call not compared with the DNA. TRBV12-1 is recorded as a pseudogene. The CDR3 is made up of 12 amino acids.

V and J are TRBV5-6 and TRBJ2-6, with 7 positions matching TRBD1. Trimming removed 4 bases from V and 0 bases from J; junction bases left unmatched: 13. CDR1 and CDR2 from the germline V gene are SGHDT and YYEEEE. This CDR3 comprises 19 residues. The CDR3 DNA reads TGTGCCAGCAGCCACGGACAGGAAACCTTTCGCTCTGGGGCCAACGTCCTGACTTTC. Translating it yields CASSHGQETFRSGANVLTF.

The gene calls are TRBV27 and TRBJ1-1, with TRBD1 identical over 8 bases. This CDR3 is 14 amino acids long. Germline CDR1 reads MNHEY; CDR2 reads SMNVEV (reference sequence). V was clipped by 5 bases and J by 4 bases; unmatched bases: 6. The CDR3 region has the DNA TGTGCCAGCAGTGTCCAGGGGGCTGGCACTGAAGCTTTCTTT. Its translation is CASSVQGAGTEAFF.

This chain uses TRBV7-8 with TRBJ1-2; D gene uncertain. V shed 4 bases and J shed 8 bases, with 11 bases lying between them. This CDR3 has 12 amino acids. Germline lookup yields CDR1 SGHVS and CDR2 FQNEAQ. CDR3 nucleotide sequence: TGTGCCAGCAGCTCTGACGTCGGGGGCTACACCTTC. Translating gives CASSSDVGGYTF.

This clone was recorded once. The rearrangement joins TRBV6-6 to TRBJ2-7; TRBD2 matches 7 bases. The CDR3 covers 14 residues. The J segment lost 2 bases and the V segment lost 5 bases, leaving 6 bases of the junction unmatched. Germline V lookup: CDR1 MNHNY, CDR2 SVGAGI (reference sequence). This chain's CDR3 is CASSMRAGAYEQYF. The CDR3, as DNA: TGTGCCAGCAGTATGCGGGCGGGGGCCTACGAGCAGTACTTC.

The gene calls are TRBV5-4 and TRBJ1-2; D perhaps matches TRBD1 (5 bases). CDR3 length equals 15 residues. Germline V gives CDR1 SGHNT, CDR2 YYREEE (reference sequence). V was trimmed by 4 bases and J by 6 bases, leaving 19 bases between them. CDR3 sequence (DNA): TGTGCCAGCAGCCCCGAACGTTCCGGGGGACATGGCTACACCTTC. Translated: CASSPERSGGHGYTF.

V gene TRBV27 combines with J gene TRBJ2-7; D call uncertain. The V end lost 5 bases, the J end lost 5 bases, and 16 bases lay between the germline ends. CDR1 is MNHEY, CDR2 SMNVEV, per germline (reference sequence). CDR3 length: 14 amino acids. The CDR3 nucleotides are TGTGCCAGCAGTGCCCAACGGCGGCCCAACGAGCAGTACTTC. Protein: CASSAQRRPNEQYF.

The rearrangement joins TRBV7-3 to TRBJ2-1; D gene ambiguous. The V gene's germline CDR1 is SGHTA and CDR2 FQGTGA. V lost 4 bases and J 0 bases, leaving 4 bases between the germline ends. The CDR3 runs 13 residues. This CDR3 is CASSSSSYNEQFF. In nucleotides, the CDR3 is TGTGCCAGCAGCTCGAGCTCCTACAATGAGCAGTTCTTC.

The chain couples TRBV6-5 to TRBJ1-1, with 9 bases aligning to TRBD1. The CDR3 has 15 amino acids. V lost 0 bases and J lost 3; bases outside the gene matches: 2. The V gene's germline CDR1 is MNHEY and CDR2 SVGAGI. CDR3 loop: CASSYSRTGDTEAFF. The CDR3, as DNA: TGTGCCAGCAGTTACTCGAGGACAGGGGACACTGAAGCTTTCTTT.